This TCR beta chain was identified during a study of shared clonotypes between healthy human individuals. Study-wide background: CD4 naive and memory got three plates each, CD8 naive two, CD8 memory one. Notes on the study in general: Non-shared clonotypes were found to have lower generation probabilities than the clonotypes that were shared by all four of the sorted-subset donors. In this cohort, only blood was sampled, and tissue repertoires likely differ.

V lost 8 bases, J lost 6 bases, and 8 bases stayed unmatched. The CDR3 runs to 14 residues. Germline values: CDR1 MDHEN, CDR2 SYDVKM. Notes on this clone: Its antigen remains unidentified.

The table came from immunoSEQ multiplex PCR; TCRdb's copy has only in-frame clones and leaves some out. The sample records roughly 640,000 clones, approximately 79% being singletons. This receptor was taken from a woman in her twenties or thirties in good health. Sequencing was done on a sample of memory CD4+ T cells sorted from blood. Subset: CD45RA-negative fraction. The chain joins TRBV28 to TRBJ2-2, with 8 positions matching TRBD2. This CDR3 reads CASASGRDPGELFF. The CDR3 nucleotides are TGTGCCAGCGCCAGCGGGAGAGATCCCGGGGAGCTGTTTTTT. Using reference TRBV28 and TRBJ2-2 for the parts outside the CDR3, the full variable domain is DVKVTQSSRYLVKRTGEKVFLECVQDMDHENMFWYRQDPGLGLRLIYFSYDVKMKEKGDIPEGYSVSREKKERFSLILESASTNQTSMYLCASASGRDPGELFFGEGSRLTVL.